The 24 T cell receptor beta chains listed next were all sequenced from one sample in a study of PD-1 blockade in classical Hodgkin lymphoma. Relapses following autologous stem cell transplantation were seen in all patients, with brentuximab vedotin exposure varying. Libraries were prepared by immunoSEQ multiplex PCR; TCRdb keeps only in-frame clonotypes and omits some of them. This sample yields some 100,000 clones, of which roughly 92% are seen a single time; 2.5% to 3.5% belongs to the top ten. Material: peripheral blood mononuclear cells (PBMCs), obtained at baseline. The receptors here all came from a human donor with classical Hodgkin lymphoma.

CDR3 coding DNA: TGTGCCAGTAGTGCAAACAGGGCTGCCTACGAGCAGTACTTC. It codes for CASSANRAAYEQYF. V gene TRBV19 combines with J gene TRBJ2-7; D may be TRBD1 (6 bases). This CDR3 has 14 amino acids. Between the trimmed V and J ends, which lost 5 bases and 2 bases, there was a span of 13 bases. The germline gives CDR1 LNHDA, CDR2 SQIVND (reference sequence). The whole variable domain, filled in from reference TRBV19 and TRBJ2-7, reads DGGITQSPKYLFRKEGQNVTLSCEQNLNHDAMYWYRQDPGQGLRLIYYSQIVNDFQKGDIAEGYSVSREKKESFPLTVTSAQKNPTAFYLCASSANRAAYEQYFGPGTRLTVT.

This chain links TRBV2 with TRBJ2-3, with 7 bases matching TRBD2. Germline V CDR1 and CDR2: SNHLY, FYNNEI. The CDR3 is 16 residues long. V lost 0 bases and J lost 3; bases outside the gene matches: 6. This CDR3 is CASSEASWGGTDTQYF. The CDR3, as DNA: TGTGCCAGCAGTGAAGCATCTTGGGGAGGGACAGATACGCAGTATTTT.

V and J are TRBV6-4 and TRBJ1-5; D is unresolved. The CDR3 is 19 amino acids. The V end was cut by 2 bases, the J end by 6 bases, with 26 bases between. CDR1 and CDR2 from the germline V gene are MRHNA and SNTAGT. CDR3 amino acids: CASSDTPLPSRGASQPQHF. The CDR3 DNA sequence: TGTGCCAGCAGTGACACCCCCCTTCCGAGCCGGGGAGCAAGTCAGCCCCAGCATTTT.

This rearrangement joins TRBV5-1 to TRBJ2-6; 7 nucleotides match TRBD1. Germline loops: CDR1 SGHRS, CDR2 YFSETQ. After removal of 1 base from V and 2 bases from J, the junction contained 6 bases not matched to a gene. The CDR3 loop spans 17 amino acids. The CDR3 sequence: CASSLWGQTTGANVLTF. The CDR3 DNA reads TGCGCCAGCAGCTTGTGGGGACAGACCACTGGGGCCAACGTCCTGACTTTC.

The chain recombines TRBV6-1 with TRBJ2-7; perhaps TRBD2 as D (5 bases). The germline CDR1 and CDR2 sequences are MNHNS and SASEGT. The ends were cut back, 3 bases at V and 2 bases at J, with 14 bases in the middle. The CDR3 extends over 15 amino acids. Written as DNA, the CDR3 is TGTGCCAGCAGTGATCATTTGCTAGCAACCTACGAGCAGTACTTC. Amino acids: CASSDHLLATYEQYF.

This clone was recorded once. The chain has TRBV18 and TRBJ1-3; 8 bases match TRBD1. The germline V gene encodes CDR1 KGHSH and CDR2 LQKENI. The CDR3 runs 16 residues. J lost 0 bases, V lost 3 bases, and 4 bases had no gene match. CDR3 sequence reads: CASSPEGQASGNTIYF. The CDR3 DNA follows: TGTGCCAGCTCACCTGAGGGACAGGCCTCTGGAAACACCATATATTTT.

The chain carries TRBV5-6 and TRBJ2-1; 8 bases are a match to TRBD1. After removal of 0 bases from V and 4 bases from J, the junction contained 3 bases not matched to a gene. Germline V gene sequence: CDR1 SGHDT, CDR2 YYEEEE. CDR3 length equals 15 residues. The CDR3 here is CASSLGTGSYNEQFF. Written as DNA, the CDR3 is TGTGCCAGCAGCTTGGGGACAGGGTCTTACAATGAGCAGTTCTTC.

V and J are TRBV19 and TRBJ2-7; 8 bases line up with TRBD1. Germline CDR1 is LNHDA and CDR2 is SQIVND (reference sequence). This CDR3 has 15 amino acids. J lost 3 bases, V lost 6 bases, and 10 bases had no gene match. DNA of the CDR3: TGTGCCAGTAGCATGCCCGGGACAGGTCACTACGAGCAGTACTTC. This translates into CASSMPGTGHYEQYF.

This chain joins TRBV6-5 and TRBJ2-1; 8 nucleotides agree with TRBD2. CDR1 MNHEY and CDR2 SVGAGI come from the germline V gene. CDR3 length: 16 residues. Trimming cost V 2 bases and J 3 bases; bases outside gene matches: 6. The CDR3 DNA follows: TGTGCCAGCAGTTACGCGTCGGGACTAGTCTACAATGAGCAGTTCTTC. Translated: CASSYASGLVYNEQFF.

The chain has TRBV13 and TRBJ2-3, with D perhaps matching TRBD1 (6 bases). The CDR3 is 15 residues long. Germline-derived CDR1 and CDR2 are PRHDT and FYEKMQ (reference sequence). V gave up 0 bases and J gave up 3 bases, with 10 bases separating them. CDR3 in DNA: TGTGCCAGCAGCTTAGGCCTAAGGGGGACAGATACGCAGTATTTT. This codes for CASSLGLRGTDTQYF.

DNA of the CDR3: TGTGCCAGTAGTATATCGGCCGACGGTTCTGGAAACACCATATATTTT. Amino acids: CASSISADGSGNTIYF. This sequence joins TRBV19 and TRBJ1-3; D gene unclear. V shed 2 bases and J shed 1 base, with 12 bases lying between them. This CDR3 has 16 residues. Germline CDR1 LNHDA, CDR2 SQIVND (reference sequence).

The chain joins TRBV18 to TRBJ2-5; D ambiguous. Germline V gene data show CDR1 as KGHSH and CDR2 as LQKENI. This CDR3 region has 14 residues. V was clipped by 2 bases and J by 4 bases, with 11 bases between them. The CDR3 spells CASSPWQVGETQYF. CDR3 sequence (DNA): TGTGCCAGCTCACCATGGCAGGTCGGAGAGACCCAGTACTTC.

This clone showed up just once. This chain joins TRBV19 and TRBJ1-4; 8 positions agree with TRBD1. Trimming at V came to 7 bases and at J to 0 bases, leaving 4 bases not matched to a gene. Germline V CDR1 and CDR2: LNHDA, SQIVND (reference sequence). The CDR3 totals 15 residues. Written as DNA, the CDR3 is TGTGCCAGTACAACAGGGGGTGCAACTAATGAAAAACTGTTTTTT. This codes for CASTTGGATNEKLFF.

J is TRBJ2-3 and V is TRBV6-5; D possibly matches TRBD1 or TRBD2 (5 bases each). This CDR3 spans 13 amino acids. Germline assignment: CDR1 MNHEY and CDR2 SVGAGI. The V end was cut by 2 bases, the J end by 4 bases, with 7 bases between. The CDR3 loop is CASSYGTADTQYF. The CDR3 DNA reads TGTGCCAGCAGTTACGGGACGGCAGATACGCAGTATTTT.

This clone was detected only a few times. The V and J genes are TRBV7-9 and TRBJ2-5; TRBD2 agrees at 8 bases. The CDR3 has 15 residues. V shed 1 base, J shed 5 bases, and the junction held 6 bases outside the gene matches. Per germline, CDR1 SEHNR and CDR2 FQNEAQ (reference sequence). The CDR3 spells CASSLGRGGPETQYF. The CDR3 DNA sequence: TGTGCCAGCAGCTTAGGACGGGGGGGTCCGGAGACCCAGTACTTC.

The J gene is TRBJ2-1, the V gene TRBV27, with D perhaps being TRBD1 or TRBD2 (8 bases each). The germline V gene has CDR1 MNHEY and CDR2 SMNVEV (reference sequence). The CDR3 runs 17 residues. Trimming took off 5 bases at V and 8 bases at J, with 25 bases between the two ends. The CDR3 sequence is CASSPQRGTGVRDEQFF. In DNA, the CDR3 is TGTGCCAGCAGTCCACAGCGGGGGACAGGTGTTCGTGATGAGCAGTTCTTC.

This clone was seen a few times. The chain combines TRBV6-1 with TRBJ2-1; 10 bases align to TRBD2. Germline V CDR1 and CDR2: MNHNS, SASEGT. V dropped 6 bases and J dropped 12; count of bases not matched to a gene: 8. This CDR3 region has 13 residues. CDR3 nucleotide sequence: TGTGCCAGCAGCCCTAGCGGGAGAGGCGTGCAGTTCTTC. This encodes CASSPSGRGVQFF.

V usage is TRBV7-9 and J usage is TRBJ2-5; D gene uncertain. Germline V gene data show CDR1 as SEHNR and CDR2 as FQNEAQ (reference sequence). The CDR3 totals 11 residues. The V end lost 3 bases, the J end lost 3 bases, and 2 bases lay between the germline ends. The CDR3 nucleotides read TGTGCCAGCAGCTTTAAAGAGACCCAGTACTTC. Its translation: CASSFKETQYF.

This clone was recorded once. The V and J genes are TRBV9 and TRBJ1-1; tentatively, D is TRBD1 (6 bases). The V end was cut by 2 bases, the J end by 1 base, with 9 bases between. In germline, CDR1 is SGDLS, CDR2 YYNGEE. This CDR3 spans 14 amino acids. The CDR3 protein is CASSVGDTNTEAFF. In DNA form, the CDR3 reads TGTGCCAGCAGCGTTGGGGACACGAACACTGAAGCTTTCTTT. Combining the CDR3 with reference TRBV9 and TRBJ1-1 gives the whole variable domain DSGVTQTPKHLITATGQRVTLRCSPRSGDLSVYWYQQSLDQGLQFLIQYYNGEERAKGNILERFSAQQFPDLHSELNLSSLELGDSALYFCASSVGDTNTEAFFGQGTRLTVV.

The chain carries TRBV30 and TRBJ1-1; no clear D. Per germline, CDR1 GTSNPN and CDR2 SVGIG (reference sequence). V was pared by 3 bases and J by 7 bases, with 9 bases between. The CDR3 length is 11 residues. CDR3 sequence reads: CAWSGPGEAFF. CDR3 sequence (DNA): TGTGCCTGGAGCGGACCCGGTGAAGCTTTCTTT.

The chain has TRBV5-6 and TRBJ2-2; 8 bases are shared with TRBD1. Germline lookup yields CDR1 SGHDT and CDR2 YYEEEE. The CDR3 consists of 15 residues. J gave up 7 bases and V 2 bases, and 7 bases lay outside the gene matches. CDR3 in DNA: TGTGCCAGCAGCTTAGGCAGGGGGCGCAGCGGGGAGCTGTTTTTT. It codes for CASSLGRGRSGELFF. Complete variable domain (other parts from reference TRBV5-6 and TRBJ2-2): DAGVTQSPTHLIKTRGQQVTLRCSPKSGHDTVSWYQQALGQGPQFIFQYYEEEERQRGNFPDRFSGHQFPNYSSELNVNALLLGDSALYLCASSLGRGRSGELFFGEGSRLTVL.

CDR3 nucleotides: TGTGCCAGCAGTTACTCTCAGGGAAACTCCTACGAGCAGTACTTC. This translates into CASSYSQGNSYEQYF. The chain carries TRBV6-5 and TRBJ2-7; possibly TRBD1 for D (5 bases). The CDR3 loop spans 15 amino acids. Germline assignment: CDR1 MNHEY and CDR2 SVGAGI. The V gene lost 0 bases and the J gene lost 0 bases, with 9 bases spanning the gap.

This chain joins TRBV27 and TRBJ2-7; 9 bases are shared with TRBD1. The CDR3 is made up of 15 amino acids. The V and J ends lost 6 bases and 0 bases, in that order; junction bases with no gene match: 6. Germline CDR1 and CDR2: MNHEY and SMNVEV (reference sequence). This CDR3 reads CASSYGQGPSYEQYF. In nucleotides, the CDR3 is TGTGCCAGCAGCTACGGACAGGGGCCCTCCTACGAGCAGTACTTC.

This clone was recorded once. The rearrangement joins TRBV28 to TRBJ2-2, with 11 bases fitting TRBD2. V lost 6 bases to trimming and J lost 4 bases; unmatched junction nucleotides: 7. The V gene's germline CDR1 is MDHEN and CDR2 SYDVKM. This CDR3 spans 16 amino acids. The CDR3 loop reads CASSPPGTSGTGELFF. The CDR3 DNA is TGTGCCAGCAGCCCCCCCGGGACTAGCGGCACCGGGGAGCTGTTTTTT.